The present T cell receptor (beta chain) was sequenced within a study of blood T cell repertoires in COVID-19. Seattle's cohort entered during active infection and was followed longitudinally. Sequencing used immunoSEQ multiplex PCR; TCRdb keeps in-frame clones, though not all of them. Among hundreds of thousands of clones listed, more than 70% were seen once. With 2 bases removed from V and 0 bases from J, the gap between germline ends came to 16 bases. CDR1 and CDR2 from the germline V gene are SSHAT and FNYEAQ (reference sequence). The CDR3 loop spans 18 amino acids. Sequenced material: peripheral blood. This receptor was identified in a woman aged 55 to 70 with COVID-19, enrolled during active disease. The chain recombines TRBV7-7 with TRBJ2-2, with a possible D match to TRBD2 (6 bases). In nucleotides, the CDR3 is TGTGCCAGCAGCTTACTCCCCGCCGGGACTCCGAACACCGGGGAGCTGTTTTTT. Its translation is CASSLLPAGTPNTGELFF.